This note documents a single T cell receptor (beta chain) sequence. No antigen is known for it. Qualities for individual bases were not recorded, and no much larger clone is one base off. The CDR3 runs 15 residues from the cysteine to the phenylalanine. Only the CDR3 DNA stays, 45 bases, in frame from base 1. Trimming at the junction amounts to 1 base on V and 0 bases on J, and the germline ends lie 10 bases apart. CDR1 and CDR2 (SGHDT, YYEEEE) derive from the germline V gene. The entry originates in a study of T cell repertoires in cytomegalovirus infection (dated by TCRdb to about 2019). As for the study more broadly: Peptide stimulations targeted recently identified HLA-C-restricted CMV epitopes, whose presentation resists viral immunomodulation, together with well-studied HLA-B-restricted epitopes. Donor HLA type was relevant to the analysis, as public TCR beta signatures indicated carriage of CMV infection together with the matching HLA type.

TCRdb shows the sequencer as Illumina HiSeq 1500. The public reads were run again by TCRdb, first through fastp at Q25 and then through MiXCR, and only productive beta chains were kept. When rows share a CDR3 protein, they turn into one entry using the most common DNA and genes. In this sample the table shows 20,000 to 25,000 distinct CDR3 sequences, approximately 46% of which occur a single time. The leading ten clones occupy approximately 96% of the sample. Study-level results and caveats: Carriers of CMV infection plus the relevant HLA type were discriminated by the cumulative frequency of public TCR beta family members in the study cohort and in an independent 352-donor cohort. The ex vivo response was dominated by HLA-C-restricted CMV-specific TCR beta clonotypes, which also provided the single most frequent clonotype in two of eight donors.

Read against the paper, the sample's treatment or condition label means: in vitro stimulation with specific CMV peptide epitopes to enrich CMV-specific T cells. The chain employs TRBV5-6 and TRBJ1-1; a weak D assignment points to TRBD1 (6 bases agree). The input for sequencing was CD8+ T cells from cultured PBMCs, taken from culture after CMV antigen stimulation. This receptor was identified in a human donor in good health (CMV status not recorded). Some clones in this sample may be carry-over from other donors' samples. The DNA sequence is given as TGTGCCAGCAGCTTGCCGGACAGAGTGAACACTGAAGCTTTCTTT. Its translation is CASSLPDRVNTEAFF.